The 17 T cell receptor beta chains below all came from one sample that was sequenced in a study of blood T cell repertoires in COVID-19. The table came from immunoSEQ multiplex PCR; TCRdb's copy has only in-frame clones and leaves some out. The sample holds more than 200,000 clones, around four fifths seen once. The specimen was peripheral blood. These receptors came from a man in his sixties with acute or convalescent COVID-19.

The chain couples TRBV2 to TRBJ1-6; D is perhaps TRBD1 (6 bases). The V gene's germline CDR1 is SNHLY and CDR2 FYNNEI. Trimming removed 2 bases from V and 2 bases from J, with 10 bases in between. This CDR3 is 16 amino acids long. The CDR3 loop is CASSEQGPAYNSPLHF. CDR3 nucleotide sequence: TGTGCCAGCAGTGAACAGGGGCCAGCCTATAATTCACCCCTCCACTTT.

J is TRBJ2-1 and V is TRBV6-5, with 7 bases aligning to TRBD2. Germline values: CDR1 MNHEY, CDR2 SVGAGI. The CDR3 has 13 residues. After removal of 11 bases from V and 2 bases from J, the junction contained 6 bases not matched to a gene. The CDR3 region is CALGSGTYNEQFF. In DNA form, the CDR3 reads TGTGCCCTGGGGAGCGGGACCTACAATGAGCAGTTCTTC.

This rearrangement joins TRBV2 to TRBJ2-5, with TRBD1 identical over 7 bases. The CDR3 loop spans 14 amino acids. With 4 bases clipped from V and 5 bases from J, the junction kept 7 bases outside the gene matches. Germline CDR1 and CDR2: SNHLY and FYNNEI. CDR3 sequence reads: CASSVVRGLETQYF. CDR3 DNA: TGTGCCAGCAGTGTTGTAAGGGGGCTCGAGACCCAGTACTTC.

The chain joins TRBV6-2 or TRBV6-3 to TRBJ2-2; 9 bases align to TRBD1. The CDR3 runs to 15 residues. Trimming cost V 6 bases and J 8 bases; bases outside gene matches: 10. Per germline, CDR1 MNHEY and CDR2 SVGEGT. CDR3: CASSDGTGPFGELFF. The CDR3, as DNA: TGTGCCAGCAGCGACGGGACAGGGCCTTTTGGGGAGCTGTTTTTT.

This rearrangement joins TRBV2 to TRBJ2-1; 14 nucleotides line up with TRBD2. Germline-derived CDR1 and CDR2 are SNHLY and FYNNEI. Trimming removed 6 bases from V and 4 bases from J; junction bases left unmatched: 2. There are 15 residues in the CDR3. Here the CDR3 reads CASSGTSGSYNEQFF. The CDR3 DNA is TGTGCCAGCAGCGGGACTAGCGGGAGTTACAATGAGCAGTTCTTC. Full variable domain (outside the CDR3, taken from reference TRBV2 and TRBJ2-1): EPEVTQTPSHQVTQMGQEVILRCVPISNHLYFYWYRQILGQKVEFLVSFYNNEISEKSEIFDDQFSVERPDGSNFTLKIRSTKLEDSAMYFCASSGTSGSYNEQFFGPGTRLTVL.

The genes are TRBV10-3 and TRBJ2-1; 12 nucleotides agree with TRBD2. CDR3 length: 15 amino acids. V was pared by 6 bases and J by 7 bases, with 7 bases of the junction left unmatched. From germline, CDR1 is ENHRY and CDR2 SYGVKD. This chain's CDR3 is CAISRLAGAQNEQFF. CDR3 nucleotide sequence: TGTGCCATCAGCCGACTAGCGGGAGCTCAGAATGAGCAGTTCTTC.

This sequence joins TRBV3-1 (or the pseudogene TRBV3-2) and TRBJ1-2; D perhaps matches TRBD1 (6 bases). This CDR3 has 15 amino acids. The ends were cut back, 2 bases at V and 11 bases at J, with 21 bases in the middle. CDR1 is LGHDT and CDR2 is YNNKEL in the germline V gene (reference sequence). The CDR3: CASSQRHQQGKGYTF. The CDR3 coding sequence is TGTGCCAGCAGCCAAAGGCACCAACAGGGAAAGGGATACACCTTC.

V gene TRBV7-9 combines with J gene TRBJ2-5; maybe TRBD1 (6 bases). Germline V gene lookup returns CDR1 SEHNR and CDR2 FQNEAQ (reference sequence). CDR3 length equals 15 residues. The V and J ends lost 7 bases and 0 bases respectively, with 15 bases between them. The CDR3 spells CASTPRDTYQETQYF. CDR3 coding DNA: TGTGCCAGCACCCCCCGGGACACGTACCAAGAGACCCAGTACTTC.

This clone was recorded once. The genes are TRBV28 and TRBJ1-2, with TRBD1 matching 9 bases. Per germline, CDR1 MDHEN and CDR2 SYDVKM. The CDR3 runs to 12 residues. V was clipped by 11 bases and J by 9 bases; unmatched bases: 10. For the CDR3, the DNA is TGTGCCTGTACGGGACAGGGTATAAGCTACACCTTC. It translates to CACTGQGISYTF.

Here the CDR3 DNA reads TGTGCCAGCAGTTCGGGACTAGCGGATAGTAATGAGCAGTTCTTC. This encodes CASSSGLADSNEQFF. V usage is TRBV7-8 and J usage is TRBJ2-1; TRBD2 agrees at 11 bases. Germline V lookup: CDR1 SGHVS, CDR2 FQNEAQ. The V and J ends lost 6 bases and 7 bases, in that order; junction bases with no gene match: 8. The CDR3 spans 15 residues.

The chain employs TRBV6-5 and TRBJ2-4; tentatively, D is TRBD2 (6 bases). The CDR3 totals 15 residues. Germline CDR1 MNHEY, CDR2 SVGAGI. Trimming took 9 bases from V and 3 from J, leaving 18 bases between them. The CDR3 region is CASRVGGWGKNIQYF. The CDR3 bases are TGTGCCAGTAGAGTCGGGGGTTGGGGCAAAAACATTCAGTACTTC.

The V gene is TRBV6-1, the J gene TRBJ2-7; TRBD1 might be the D (6 bases). There are 14 residues in the CDR3. Trimming cost V 2 bases and J 3 bases, with 11 bases left between them. Germline assignment: CDR1 MNHNS and CDR2 SASEGT. CDR3 in amino acids: CASSEMGTSYEQYF. CDR3 coding DNA: TGTGCCAGCAGTGAAATGGGGACAAGCTACGAGCAGTACTTC.

This chain connects TRBV29-1 to TRBJ2-2; unclear D gene. From germline, CDR1 is SQVTM and CDR2 ANQGSEA. Trimming took 4 bases from V and 0 from J, leaving 12 bases between them. CDR3 length equals 15 residues. CDR3: CSVGPSYANTGELFF. The CDR3 nucleotides read TGCAGCGTTGGTCCTTCCTACGCGAACACCGGGGAGCTGTTTTTT.

This chain links TRBV30 with TRBJ2-3, with D perhaps TRBD2 (5 bases). This CDR3 spans 15 amino acids. Per germline, CDR1 GTSNPN and CDR2 SVGIG (reference sequence). V lost 4 bases and J 2 bases, leaving 16 bases between the germline ends. CDR3 in amino acids: CAWNPTRDFTDTQYF. In DNA, the CDR3 is TGTGCCTGGAACCCCACTAGGGATTTCACAGATACGCAGTATTTT. The full variable domain, rest sourced from reference TRBV30 and TRBJ2-3, is SQTIHQWPATLVQPVGSPLSLECTVEGTSNPNLYWYRQAAGRGLQLLFYSVGIGQISSEVPQNLSASRPQDRQFILSSKKLLLSDSGFYLCAWNPTRDFTDTQYFGPGTRLTVL.

The chain links TRBV10-3 to TRBJ2-5; 12 bases line up with TRBD2. Per germline, CDR1 ENHRY and CDR2 SYGVKD. This CDR3 contains 16 residues. The V gene end was trimmed by 6 bases and the J gene end by 2 bases; junction bases not matched to a gene: 7. The CDR3 sequence is CAISARTSGAQETQYF. For the CDR3, the DNA is TGTGCCATCAGCGCACGGACTAGCGGGGCACAAGAGACCCAGTACTTC.

This clone was observed a single time. The chain employs TRBV10-1 and TRBJ2-3; D gene uncertain. The CDR3 length is 15 residues. V was shortened by 4 bases and J by 4 bases, with 15 bases between the two germline ends. Germline V gene data show CDR1 as WNHNN and CDR2 as SYGVQD (reference sequence). CDR3 in amino acids: CASSAGEVGADTQYF. In DNA, the CDR3 is TGCGCCAGCAGTGCGGGTGAGGTTGGCGCAGATACGCAGTATTTT.

Points on this clone: Other nucleotide sequences in the sample specify the same CDR3. The V gene is TRBV18, the J gene TRBJ2-7, with a tentative D call TRBD1 (5 bases). The V gene's germline CDR1 is KGHSH and CDR2 LQKENI. The CDR3 is made up of 13 amino acids. The ends were cut back, 2 bases at V and 3 bases at J, with 8 bases in the middle. CDR3 protein: CASSPGANYEQYF. In DNA form, the CDR3 reads TGTGCCAGCTCACCAGGGGCCAACTACGAGCAGTACTTC. The whole variable domain, remainder taken from reference TRBV18 and TRBJ2-7, is NAGVMQNPRHLVRRRGQEARLRCSPMKGHSHVYWYRQLPEEGLKFMVYLQKENIIDESGMPKERFSAEFPKEGPSILRIQQVVRGDSAAYFCASSPGANYEQYFGPGTRLTVT.